This entry describes one T cell receptor (beta chain). Its target is not known. The source of the sample is a study of cytomegalovirus exposure and HLA in healthy donors. Study results and caveats: Overall, 164 TCR beta chains were annotated as cytomegalovirus-associated.

Trimming at V came to 4 bases and at J to 8 bases, leaving 7 bases not matched to a gene. CDR1 and CDR2 (germline): MDHEN, SYDVKM. The CDR3 covers 13 residues. A multiplex PCR was run with 60 Vbeta primers and 13 Jbeta primers. Libraries were prepared by immunoSEQ multiplex PCR; TCRdb keeps only in-frame clonotypes and omits some of them. The table includes under 250,000 clones, approximately 87% detected once. The chain joins TRBV28 to TRBJ1-2; 7 positions agree with TRBD1. The TCR comes from a human donor in good health. Sequences were obtained from PBMCs. Here the CDR3 reads CASSWDSPVGYTF. CDR3 nucleotide sequence: TGTGCCAGCAGTTGGGACAGCCCGGTAGGCTACACCTTC.